A selection of T cell receptor beta chains follows, all from one sample in a study of CD8+ T cells in alopecia areata. TCRdb's table, derived via immunoSEQ multiplex PCR, lists solely in-frame clones and lacks some. There are 130,000 to 150,000 clones in the sample; around four fifths occur only once, and roughly 25% lies in the top ten. The specimen was CD8+ T cells sorted from blood, collected at week 4, from a patient treated with tofacitinib. These receptors came from a human donor with alopecia areata. CDR3s include the opening cysteine and the closing phenylalanine or tryptophan. Expanded clones are given a class, and other clones once, few, many or no size at all.

clone size: -
J gene: TRBJ2-3
V gene: TRBV4-2
CDR3 protein: CASSHLRGQEALTDTQYF

clone size: once
J gene: TRBJ2-5
V gene: TRBV2
CDR3 protein: CASRGSGSQETQYF

clone size: -
J gene: TRBJ2-1
V gene: TRBV5-1
CDR3 protein: CASSWGLAYNEQFF

clone size: medium-sized
J gene: TRBJ2-7
V gene: TRBV10-3
CDR3 protein: CAISEGTTGNEQYF

clone size: -
J gene: TRBJ2-5
V gene: TRBV6-5
CDR3 protein: CASSYADRGQETQYF

clone size: -
J gene: TRBJ2-7
V gene: TRBV4-1
CDR3 protein: CASSLRTSEINEQYF

clone size: once
J gene: TRBJ2-7
V gene: TRBV4-1
CDR3 protein: CASSPNGDRQSSYEQYF

clone size: few
J gene: TRBJ2-2
V gene: TRBV4-3
CDR3 protein: CASSQGGDPNTGELFF

clone size: -
J gene: TRBJ2-2
V gene: TRBV6-5
CDR3 protein: CASKPRGRGGELFF

clone size: -
J gene: TRBJ2-2
V gene: TRBV13
CDR3 protein: CASSSPSITGELFF

clone size: -
J gene: TRBJ2-5
V gene: TRBV4-3
CDR3 protein: CASSQDATEYSQETQYF

clone size: -
J gene: TRBJ2-1
V gene: TRBV27
CDR3 protein: CASSPLRSGGALEQFF

clone size: -
J gene: TRBJ2-1
V gene: TRBV5-1
CDR3 protein: CASSWGQGQNEQFF

clone size: -
J gene: TRBJ2-1
V gene: TRBV29-1
CDR3 protein: CSVEDALAGSYNEQFF

clone size: -
J gene: TRBJ2-1
V gene: TRBV2
CDR3 protein: CASSESRPAGGPQGQFF

clone size: -
J gene: TRBJ1-5
V gene: TRBV13
CDR3 protein: CASRDSYSNQPQHF

clone size: -
J gene: TRBJ2-7
V gene: TRBV5-1
CDR3 protein: CASSLRTGAYEQYF